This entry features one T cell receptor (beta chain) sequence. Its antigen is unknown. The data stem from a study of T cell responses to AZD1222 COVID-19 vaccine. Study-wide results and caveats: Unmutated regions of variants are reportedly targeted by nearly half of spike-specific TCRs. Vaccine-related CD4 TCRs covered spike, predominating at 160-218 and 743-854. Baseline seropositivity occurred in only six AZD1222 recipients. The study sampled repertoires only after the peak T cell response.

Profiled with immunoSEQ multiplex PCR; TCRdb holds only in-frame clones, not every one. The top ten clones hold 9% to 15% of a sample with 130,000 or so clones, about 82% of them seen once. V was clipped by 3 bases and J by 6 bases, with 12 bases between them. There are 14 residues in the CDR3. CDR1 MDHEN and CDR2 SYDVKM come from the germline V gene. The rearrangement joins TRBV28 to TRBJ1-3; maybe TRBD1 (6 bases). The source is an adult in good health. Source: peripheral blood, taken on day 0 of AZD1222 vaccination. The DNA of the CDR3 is TGTGCCAGCAGTTTTGAGGACAGAACAAACACCATATATTTT. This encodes CASSFEDRTNTIYF.